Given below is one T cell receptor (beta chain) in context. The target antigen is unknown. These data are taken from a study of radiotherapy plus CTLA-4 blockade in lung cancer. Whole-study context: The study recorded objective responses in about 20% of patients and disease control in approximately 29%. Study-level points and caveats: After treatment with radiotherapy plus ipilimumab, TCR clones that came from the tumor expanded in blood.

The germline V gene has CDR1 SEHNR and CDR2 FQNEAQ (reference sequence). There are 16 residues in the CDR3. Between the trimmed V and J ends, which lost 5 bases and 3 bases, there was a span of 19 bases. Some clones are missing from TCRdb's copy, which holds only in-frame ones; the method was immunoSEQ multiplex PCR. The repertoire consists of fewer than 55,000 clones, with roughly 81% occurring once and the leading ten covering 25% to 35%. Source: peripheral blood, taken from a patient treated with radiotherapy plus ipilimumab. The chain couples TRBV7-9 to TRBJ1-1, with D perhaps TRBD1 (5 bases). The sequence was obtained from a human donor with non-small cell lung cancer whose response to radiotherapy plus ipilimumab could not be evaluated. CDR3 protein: CASSQMGGGVYTEAFF. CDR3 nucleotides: TGTGCCAGCAGCCAAATGGGTGGGGGGGTCTACACTGAAGCTTTCTTT.